This entry lists 20 T cell receptor beta chains sequenced from one sample in a study of Graves' ophthalmopathy and Graves' hyperthyroidism. Transcripts of RNA were the source for amplifying TCR beta CDR3 regions. After a first-round RT-PCR with HTBI primers, a second-round multiplex PCR was run. MiXCR, run by TCRdb on the multiplex PCR reads, gives a single entry per CDR3 protein. The top ten clones hold around 10% of a sample with 1 million to 1.3 million distinct CDR3 sequences, less than 45% of them seen once. The sequenced material came from peripheral blood or thyroid tissue (not recorded which). The receptors originated from an adult man with Graves' hyperthyroidism.

This clonotype came up many times. This rearrangement joins TRBV10-3 to TRBJ1-6, with unresolved D. CDR1 is ENHRY and CDR2 is SYGVKD in the germline V gene. This CDR3 region has 11 residues. V shed 2 bases and J shed 10 bases, with 3 bases lying between them. The CDR3 DNA follows: TGTGCCATCAGTGAGGGATCACCCCTCCACTTT. Translating it yields CAISEGSPLHF.

This sequence joins TRBV25-1 and TRBJ2-5, with D possibly matching TRBD2 (7 bases). V was shortened by 2 bases and J by 2 bases, with 15 bases between the two germline ends. This CDR3 contains 16 residues. CDR1 and CDR2 (germline): MGHDK, SYGVNS. The DNA for the CDR3 is TGTGCCAGCAGTGAACCGACCCGGGGGGCTCAAGAGACCCAGTACTTC. Translating it yields CASSEPTRGAQETQYF.

In its sample, this clonotype was seen many times. The chain carries TRBV12-3 or TRBV12-4 and TRBJ2-5; D assignment may be TRBD1 or TRBD2 (5 bases each). The CDR3 is made up of 17 amino acids. Trimming took off 3 bases at V and 4 bases at J, with 21 bases between the two ends. This CDR3 is CASSLRQGVGRAETQYF. In DNA form, the CDR3 reads TGTGCCAGCAGTTTGAGGCAGGGAGTAGGTCGCGCAGAGACCCAGTACTTC.

This clonotype appeared once. The CDR3 carries no conserved terminal phenylalanine or tryptophan, so it likely arises from a read error. The limits of the CDR3 on the DNA are not certain, so only TCRdb's listed CDR3 is given. This CDR3 is CATSDQTGPNTGEPFS. The chain couples TRBV24-1 to TRBJ2-2; the D call TRBD1 from the table was never checked on the DNA. The CDR3 spans 16 residues, counting both ends. Germline lookup yields CDR1 KGHDR and CDR2 SFDVKD.

This clonotype was recorded many times. The V and J genes are TRBV7-2 and TRBJ2-2; a possible D gene is TRBD2 (5 bases). The length of the CDR3 is 15 residues. The V and J ends lost 6 bases and 1 base respectively, with 12 bases between them. Germline V gives CDR1 SGHTA, CDR2 FQGNSA. CDR3: CASSRRGWNTGELFF. The CDR3 bases are TGTGCCAGCAGTCGTCGGGGTTGGAACACCGGGGAGCTGTTTTTT.

This clonotype was detected only a few times. For the CDR3, the DNA is TGTGCCAGCAGTTTTTTGGGGGGGGCGGTCACTGAAGCTTTCTTT. The encoded protein is CASSFLGGAVTEAFF. This chain connects TRBV6-5 to TRBJ1-1, with D possibly being TRBD1 (6 bases). Trimming pared 4 bases from V and 4 bases from J, leaving 16 bases between. CDR1 is MNHEY and CDR2 is SVGAGI in the germline V gene. The CDR3 runs to 15 residues.

There are many counts of this clonotype. The chain has TRBV29-1 and TRBJ2-7; D is unclear. Trimming cost V 4 bases and J 3 bases, with 13 bases left between them. The CDR3 spans 13 residues. The germline CDR1 and CDR2 sequences are SQVTM and ANQGSEA. CDR3 amino acids: CSVVGPEDYEQYF. CDR3 nucleotide sequence: TGCAGCGTTGTGGGTCCGGAAGACTACGAGCAGTACTTC.

The chain recombines TRBV28 with TRBJ2-5, with D tentatively TRBD2 (6 bases). Germline V gives CDR1 MDHEN, CDR2 SYDVKM. Between the trimmed V and J ends, which lost 8 bases and 5 bases, there was a span of 15 bases. The CDR3 runs 13 residues. CDR3 DNA sequence: TGTGCCAGCGGAGGGAGGTTGGGGGAGACCCAGTACTTC. Translating it yields CASGGRLGETQYF.

This clonotype was seen more than once but under ten times. CDR3 DNA sequence: TGTGCCAGCAGTGGACAGGGGGCCTATGGCTACACCTTC. Translation gives CASSGQGAYGYTF. The J gene is TRBJ1-2, the V gene TRBV25-1, with 10 bases fitting TRBD1. V lost 4 bases, J lost 4 bases, and 0 bases stayed unmatched. Looked up from germline, CDR1 is MGHDK and CDR2 is SYGVNS. This CDR3 comprises 13 residues.

This chain joins TRBV29-1 and TRBJ2-5; the D gene is possibly TRBD1 (6 bases). CDR1 is SQVTM, CDR2 ANQGSEA, per germline. V lost 7 bases and J 4 bases, leaving 22 bases between the germline ends. The CDR3 sequence is 15 residues long. As DNA, the CDR3 is TGCAGCGACCGAACGGTGGGCCAGGGGAGAGAGACCCAGTACTTC. The encoded protein is CSDRTVGQGRETQYF.

The sample holds many counts of this clonotype. The V gene is TRBV5-1, the J gene TRBJ2-5; D possibly corresponds to TRBD1 (6 bases). The V end lost 3 bases, the J end lost 5 bases, and 14 bases lay between the germline ends. Germline CDR1 SGHRS, CDR2 YFSETQ. The CDR3 length is 14 residues. Here the CDR3 reads CASSYRDIRETQYF. As DNA, the CDR3 is TGCGCCAGCAGCTACCGGGACATTAGGGAGACCCAGTACTTC.

J is TRBJ2-7 and V is TRBV25-1; D may be TRBD2 (6 bases). Germline V gene lookup returns CDR1 MGHDK and CDR2 SYGVNS. V gave up 1 base and J gave up 3 bases, with 16 bases separating them. CDR3 length: 16 amino acids. DNA of the CDR3: TGTGCCAGCAGTGAATTGATCACGGGACTCCGCTACGAGCAGTACTTC. Amino acids: CASSELITGLRYEQYF.

This clonotype has a handful of counts. The chain couples TRBV3-1 to TRBJ1-2; D is undetermined. The V end was cut by 4 bases, the J end by 8 bases, with 17 bases between. The CDR3 spans 14 residues. The germline V gene encodes CDR1 LGHDT and CDR2 YNNKEL (reference sequence). The CDR3 DNA reads TGTGCCAGCAGCCCAGCCGGGCCGGCGAGGGGCTACACCTTC. Its translation is CASSPAGPARGYTF.

This clonotype was recorded at least ten times. J is TRBJ2-7 and V is TRBV29-1; the D is unclear. CDR3 length equals 12 residues. Germline lookup yields CDR1 SQVTM and CDR2 ANQGSEA. The V and J ends lost 4 bases and 1 base respectively, with 8 bases between them. The DNA of the CDR3 is TGCAGCGTTGTAGGGCAGTCCTACGAGCAGTACTTC. Protein sequence: CSVVGQSYEQYF.

V is TRBV7-8 and J is TRBJ1-4, with a tentative D call TRBD1 (5 bases). CDR1 is SGHVS, CDR2 FQNEAQ, per germline. The CDR3 length is 15 residues. The V end lost 3 bases, the J end lost 5 bases, and 13 bases lay between the germline ends. The CDR3 DNA reads TGTGCCAGCAGCTTTAGGGGCAACTACAATGAAAAACTGTTTTTT. It encodes CASSFRGNYNEKLFF.

The chain links TRBV12-3 or TRBV12-4 to TRBJ2-2; D remains unclear. V lost 5 bases to trimming and J lost 0 bases, with 10 bases between them. The CDR3 has 15 residues. CDR3 sequence reads: CASSHMGSNTGELFF. CDR3 coding DNA: TGTGCCAGCAGTCATATGGGATCGAACACCGGGGAGCTGTTTTTT.

Only a few counts were recorded for this clonotype. The rearrangement uses TRBV3-1 and TRBJ2-5, with D perhaps matching TRBD1 (5 bases). V gave up 0 bases and J gave up 3 bases, with 11 bases separating them. This CDR3 has 15 residues. Germline lookup yields CDR1 LGHDT and CDR2 YNNKEL (reference sequence). The CDR3 DNA sequence: TGTGCCAGCAGCCAAGATCCAGGGCTCGAAGAGACCCAGTACTTC. It translates to CASSQDPGLEETQYF.

This clonotype appeared once. The V call is TRBV29-1, the J call TRBJ1-1; 9 positions agree with TRBD1. With V trimmed by 3 bases and J by 1 base, 3 bases remained unmatched. This CDR3 contains 14 residues. Germline CDR1 is SQVTM and CDR2 is ANQGSEA. CDR3 coding DNA: TGCAGCGTTGAGACAGGGGGAACGAACACTGAAGCTTTCTTT. It yields the protein CSVETGGTNTEAFF.

This clonotype showed up many times. The CDR3 sequence: CASSLLSGGTEAFF. DNA for the CDR3: TGCGCCAGCAGCTTGTTATCAGGGGGGACTGAAGCTTTCTTT. This chain uses TRBV5-1 with TRBJ1-1, with 7 nucleotides matching TRBD1. Germline-derived CDR1 and CDR2 are SGHRS and YFSETQ. J lost 5 bases, V lost 1 base, and 5 bases had no gene match. The CDR3 runs to 14 residues.

The chain recombines TRBV29-1 with TRBJ1-1, with a possible D match to TRBD1 (6 bases). V gave up 0 bases and J gave up 3 bases, with 8 bases separating them. Germline loops: CDR1 SQVTM, CDR2 ANQGSEA. This CDR3 comprises 13 residues. CDR3 coding DNA: TGCAGCGTTGAAGAAGGGGGGGACACTGAAGCTTTCTTT. Encoded protein: CSVEEGGDTEAFF.